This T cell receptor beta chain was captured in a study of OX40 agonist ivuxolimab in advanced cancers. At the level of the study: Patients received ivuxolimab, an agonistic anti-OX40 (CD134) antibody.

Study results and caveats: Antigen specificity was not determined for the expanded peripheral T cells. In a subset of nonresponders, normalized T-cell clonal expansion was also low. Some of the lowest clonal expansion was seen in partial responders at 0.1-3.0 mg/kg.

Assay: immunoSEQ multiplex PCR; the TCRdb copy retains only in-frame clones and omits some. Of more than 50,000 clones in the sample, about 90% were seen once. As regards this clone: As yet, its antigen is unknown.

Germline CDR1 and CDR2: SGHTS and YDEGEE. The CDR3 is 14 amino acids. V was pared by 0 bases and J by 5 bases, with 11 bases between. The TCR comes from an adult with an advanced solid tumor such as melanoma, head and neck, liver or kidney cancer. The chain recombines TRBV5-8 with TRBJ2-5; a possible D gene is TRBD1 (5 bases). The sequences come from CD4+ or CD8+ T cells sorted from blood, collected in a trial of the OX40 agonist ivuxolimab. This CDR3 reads CASSLGQGVETQYF. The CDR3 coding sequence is TGTGCCAGCAGCTTGGGCCAGGGTGTCGAGACCCAGTACTTC. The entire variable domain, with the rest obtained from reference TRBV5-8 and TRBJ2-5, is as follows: EAGVTQSPTHLIKTRGQQATLRCSPISGHTSVYWYQQALGLGLQFLLWYDEGEERNRGNFPPRFSGRQFPNYSSELNVNALELEDSALYLCASSLGQGVETQYFGPGTRLLVL.